Below are 26 T cell receptor beta chains sequenced from a single sample in a study of blood T cell repertoires in COVID-19. Clones were sequenced by immunoSEQ multiplex PCR, and TCRdb holds only the in-frame ones, with some missing. The data contain roughly 130,000 clones, under 90% of them singletons. Input material: peripheral blood. These receptors all stem from an older woman with acute or convalescent COVID-19.

This clone was picked up a small number of times. This chain uses TRBV12-5 with TRBJ2-7, with TRBD2 identical over 9 bases. Germline CDR1 reads LGHNT; CDR2 reads FRNRAP. CDR3 length: 16 amino acids. V shed 4 bases and J 3 bases; nucleotides not matched to a gene: 10. CDR3 loop: CASGSTTGTSFYEQYF. The CDR3 nucleotides are TGTGCTAGTGGTTCCACCACCGGGACTAGCTTCTACGAGCAGTACTTC.

The chain employs TRBV7-9 and TRBJ1-2; no definite D call. CDR3 size: 11 residues. CDR1 SEHNR and CDR2 FQNEAQ come from the germline V gene (reference sequence). V lost 1 base, J lost 10 bases, and 7 bases lay in between. CDR3 in amino acids: CASSLENIYTF. The CDR3 nucleotides are TGTGCCAGCAGCTTAGAAAACATCTACACCTTC.

The chain couples TRBV5-3 to TRBJ2-1; 14 bases are shared with TRBD2. TRBV5-3 is an ORF, and what it does is uncertain. CDR3 length: 16 amino acids. The J segment lost 4 bases and the V segment lost 4 bases, leaving 4 bases of the junction unmatched. The CDR3 here is CARSRTSGGSYNEQFF. DNA for the CDR3: TGTGCCAGAAGCCGGACTAGCGGGGGGTCTTACAATGAGCAGTTCTTC.

The J gene is TRBJ1-5, the V gene TRBV18, with TRBD1 identical over 10 bases. This CDR3 has 15 amino acids. CDR1 KGHSH and CDR2 LQKENI come from the germline V gene. V trimming: 3 bases; J trimming: 5 bases; junction bases outside the gene matches: 4. The CDR3 sequence is CASSPTGTGDQPQHF. The CDR3 nucleotides are TGTGCCAGCTCACCTACCGGGACAGGGGATCAGCCCCAGCATTTT. Supplemented by reference TRBV18 and TRBJ1-5, the full variable domain reads NAGVMQNPRHLVRRRGQEARLRCSPMKGHSHVYWYRQLPEEGLKFMVYLQKENIIDESGMPKERFSAEFPKEGPSILRIQQVVRGDSAAYFCASSPTGTGDQPQHFGDGTRLSIL.

This chain's CDR3 is CASNTGVKETQYF. Here the CDR3 DNA reads TGTGCCAGCAACACGGGGGTTAAAGAGACCCAGTACTTC. This chain connects TRBV6-5 to TRBJ2-5; maybe TRBD2 (6 bases). Trimming took off 7 bases at V and 3 bases at J, with 12 bases between the two ends. Germline V lookup: CDR1 MNHEY, CDR2 SVGAGI. The CDR3 runs 13 residues.

The V call is TRBV4-3, the J call TRBJ2-7; the match to TRBD2 covers 8 bases. V shed 2 bases and J 2 bases; nucleotides not matched to a gene: 11. Germline V lookup: CDR1 LGHNA, CDR2 YSLEER. The CDR3 length is 17 residues. In DNA, the CDR3 is TGCGCCAGCAGCCAAAGCGCAGCGGGGGCTTCCACCTACGAGCAGTACTTC. It specifies CASSQSAAGASTYEQYF.

The chain couples TRBV6-1 to TRBJ1-1; no firm D call. Germline-derived CDR1 and CDR2 are MNHNS and SASEGT. The CDR3 is 18 amino acids. V was pared by 2 bases and J by 3 bases, with 22 bases between. CDR3 coding DNA: TGTGCCAGCAGTGAACGAGTTCACGGGTGGTGGGTCCACACTGAAGCTTTCTTT. This translates into CASSERVHGWWVHTEAFF.

This clone was seen just once. The chain uses TRBV25-1 and TRBJ2-3, with TRBD2 identical over 10 bases. Germline V CDR1 and CDR2: MGHDK, SYGVNS. The trim removed 5 bases at V and 6 bases at J, leaving 8 bases unmatched. The CDR3 is 15 residues long. The CDR3 nucleotides read TGTGCCAGCAGTTCACTAGCGGGAAGTCTCGATACGCAGTATTTT. Its translation: CASSSLAGSLDTQYF.

Here the CDR3 reads CASSLSSGGSYNEQFF. CDR3 DNA sequence: TGCGCCAGCAGCTTAAGTAGCGGGGGCTCCTACAATGAGCAGTTCTTC. The chain employs TRBV5-1 and TRBJ2-1, with TRBD2 matching over 9 bases. This CDR3 comprises 16 residues. Unmatched junction bases numbered 3, after V lost 2 bases and J lost 0 bases. CDR1 is SGHRS and CDR2 is YFSETQ in the germline V gene.

This clone was counted a single time. This rearrangement joins TRBV6-2 or TRBV6-3 to TRBJ2-3; 14 positions agree with TRBD2. From germline, CDR1 is MNHEY and CDR2 SVGEGT. The CDR3 spans 17 residues. The V and J ends lost 0 bases and 9 bases, in that order; junction bases with no gene match: 8. This CDR3 is CASSYSIGLAGGATQYF. Here the CDR3 DNA reads TGTGCCAGCAGTTACTCGATCGGACTAGCGGGGGGAGCAACGCAGTATTTT.

This chain joins TRBV9 and TRBJ2-5; maybe TRBD1 (6 bases). The CDR3 contains 15 residues. Germline values: CDR1 SGDLS, CDR2 YYNGEE. Trimming took off 3 bases at V and 0 bases at J, with 12 bases between the two ends. As DNA, the CDR3 is TGTGCCAGCAGCGGTCATACAGGGAACCAAGAGACCCAGTACTTC. Translating it yields CASSGHTGNQETQYF. The full variable domain, rest sourced from reference TRBV9 and TRBJ2-5, is DSGVTQTPKHLITATGQRVTLRCSPRSGDLSVYWYQQSLDQGLQFLIQYYNGEERAKGNILERFSAQQFPDLHSELNLSSLELGDSALYFCASSGHTGNQETQYFGPGTRLLVL.

This clone was recorded once. The chain couples TRBV6-1 to TRBJ2-7, with 7 nucleotides matching TRBD1. Germline CDR1 reads MNHNS; CDR2 reads SASEGT. J gave up 2 bases and V 4 bases, and 14 bases lay outside the gene matches. The CDR3 consists of 17 residues. For the CDR3, the DNA is TGTGCCAGCAGTGGACGCCTCGGGACAGAGAGGGCCTACGAGCAGTACGTC. Amino acids: CASSGRLGTERAYEQYV.

V is TRBV27 and J is TRBJ2-3; 7 bases agree with TRBD1. The V gene's germline CDR1 is MNHEY and CDR2 SMNVEV (reference sequence). V shed 5 bases, J shed 0 bases, and the junction held 8 bases outside the gene matches. This CDR3 is built from 16 residues. The CDR3 spells CASSLGTERSTDTQYF. CDR3 nucleotides: TGTGCCAGCAGTCTCGGGACAGAGAGAAGCACAGATACGCAGTATTTT.

V usage is TRBV11-3 and J usage is TRBJ2-3, with 13 bases aligning to TRBD2. V shed 5 bases, J shed 1 base, and the junction held 9 bases outside the gene matches. Looked up from germline, CDR1 is SGHNT and CDR2 is YENEEA. The CDR3 is made up of 18 amino acids. The CDR3 region has the DNA TGTGCCAGCAGCCCGGGACTAGCGGGACGGCTCGGCACAGATACGCAGTATTTT. Amino acids: CASSPGLAGRLGTDTQYF.

The chain is built from TRBV6-5 and TRBJ2-3; D unclear. CDR1 is MNHEY, CDR2 SVGAGI, per germline. Trimming removed 0 bases at V and 2 bases at J, with 9 bases between. This CDR3 has 15 amino acids. As DNA, the CDR3 is TGTGCCAGCAGTTACTCACGACACAACACAGATACGCAGTATTTT. Translating gives CASSYSRHNTDTQYF.

The chain couples TRBV7-9 to TRBJ2-7; TRBD2 is a possible D gene (5 bases). The germline CDR1 and CDR2 sequences are SEHNR and FQNEAQ (reference sequence). V lost 1 base, J lost 7 bases, and 11 bases lay in between. This CDR3 is built from 13 residues. This CDR3 is CASSLGQTGEQYF. The CDR3 DNA reads TGTGCCAGCAGCTTAGGGCAGACGGGGGAGCAGTACTTC.

The chain carries TRBV11-3 and TRBJ1-1; TRBD1 might be the D (5 bases). Trimming took 0 bases from V and 3 from J, leaving 14 bases between them. CDR3 length: 16 residues. Germline loops: CDR1 SGHNT, CDR2 YENEEA. CDR3: CASSLDLWGHDTEAFF. As DNA, the CDR3 is TGTGCCAGCAGCTTAGATCTCTGGGGCCACGACACTGAAGCTTTCTTT.

Only a few counts were recorded for this clone. The chain uses TRBV27 and TRBJ1-4, with D possibly matching TRBD1 (5 bases). Germline V gene lookup returns CDR1 MNHEY and CDR2 SMNVEV (reference sequence). The CDR3 sequence is 12 residues long. The V gene lost 3 bases and the J gene lost 7 bases, with 6 bases spanning the gap. CDR3 sequence reads: CASSFGGEKLFF. The CDR3 coding sequence is TGTGCCAGCAGTTTCGGGGGTGAAAAACTGTTTTTT.

The chain is built from TRBV18 and TRBJ2-5; TRBD2 is a possible D gene (5 bases). This CDR3 comprises 14 residues. Germline CDR1 is KGHSH and CDR2 is LQKENI. V lost 3 bases and J lost 1, with 9 bases in between. The CDR3 protein is CASSPSGIQETQYF. CDR3 DNA sequence: TGTGCCAGCTCACCTTCCGGGATCCAAGAGACCCAGTACTTC. Looking up the rest from reference TRBV18 and TRBJ2-5 gives the full variable domain: NAGVMQNPRHLVRRRGQEARLRCSPMKGHSHVYWYRQLPEEGLKFMVYLQKENIIDESGMPKERFSAEFPKEGPSILRIQQVVRGDSAAYFCASSPSGIQETQYFGPGTRLLVL.

V usage is TRBV10-3 and J usage is TRBJ2-1, with D maybe TRBD2 (5 bases). With 5 bases removed from V and 0 bases from J, the gap between germline ends came to 5 bases. Germline CDR1 is ENHRY and CDR2 is SYGVKD. The length of the CDR3 is 13 residues. For the CDR3, the DNA is TGTGCCATCAGTAGCGGCTCCTACAATGAGCAGTTCTTC. Residues: CAISSGSYNEQFF.

This rearrangement joins TRBV28 to TRBJ2-7; a weak D match, TRBD1 (5 bases). V shed 8 bases and J shed 5 bases, with 19 bases lying between them. CDR1 and CDR2 (germline): MDHEN, SYDVKM. The CDR3 has 14 amino acids. Here the CDR3 DNA reads TGTGCCAGCCGCACCAGGACAAGTAACCACGAGCAGTACTTC. Its translation is CASRTRTSNHEQYF.

The rearrangement joins TRBV4-3 to TRBJ1-2; TRBD1 matches at 7 bases. V shed 0 bases and J 4 bases; nucleotides not matched to a gene: 5. This CDR3 has 15 amino acids. The V gene's germline CDR1 is LGHNA and CDR2 YSLEER. The CDR3 sequence is CASSQEGGSGYGYTF. The DNA for the CDR3 is TGCGCCAGCAGCCAAGAAGGGGGCTCTGGCTATGGCTACACCTTC.

V gene TRBV5-1 combines with J gene TRBJ2-4; TRBD1 matches at 7 bases. This CDR3 comprises 15 residues. Germline-derived CDR1 and CDR2 are SGHRS and YFSETQ. The V gene end was trimmed by 3 bases and the J gene end by 3 bases; junction bases not matched to a gene: 6. CDR3 protein: CASSSTGPSKNIQYF. The CDR3 bases are TGCGCCAGCAGCTCGACAGGGCCCAGCAAAAACATTCAGTACTTC.

The chain has TRBV5-1 and TRBJ2-1; 7 nucleotides agree with TRBD1. Germline V gene data show CDR1 as SGHRS and CDR2 as YFSETQ. The CDR3 runs 14 residues. V shed 7 bases, J shed 4 bases, and the junction held 8 bases outside the gene matches. The CDR3 is CASGSGQLYNEQFF. As DNA, the CDR3 is TGCGCCAGCGGCTCGGGACAGCTTTACAATGAGCAGTTCTTC.

V gene TRBV5-1 combines with J gene TRBJ2-7; no reliable D call. The CDR3 covers 13 residues. The germline gives CDR1 SGHRS, CDR2 YFSETQ. The V and J ends lost 0 bases and 3 bases respectively, with 7 bases between them. The CDR3 coding sequence is TGCGCCAGCAGCTTGGACTTGGTCTACGAGCAGTACTTC. Translation gives CASSLDLVYEQYF.

V and J are TRBV2 and TRBJ1-5, with D unclear. The germline V gene encodes CDR1 SNHLY and CDR2 FYNNEI. CDR3 size: 12 residues. Trimming took 8 bases from V and 5 from J, leaving 10 bases between them. CDR3 amino acids: CASAGADQPQHF. CDR3 bases: TGTGCCAGCGCGGGAGCAGATCAGCCCCAGCATTTT.